A single sample is the source of the 10 T cell receptor beta chains below, sequenced in a study of cytomegalovirus exposure and HLA in healthy donors. PCR used 60 Vbeta primers and 13 Jbeta primers. Using immunoSEQ multiplex PCR, the repertoire was profiled, and TCRdb retains in-frame clones only, with some absent. Counted here are 100,000 to 150,000 clones, more than 15% occurring once; the ten biggest clones make up approximately 2.9%. Sequenced material: PBMCs. The source of these receptors is a female donor in good health and CMV-seropositive.

Only a few counts were recorded for this clone. The gene calls are TRBV6-5 and TRBJ2-5; TRBD1 might be the D (6 bases). This CDR3 region has 13 residues. Trimming shortened V by 6 bases and J by 5 bases, and 13 bases separated the two germline ends. Looked up from germline, CDR1 is MNHEY and CDR2 is SVGAGI. CDR3: CASSNRESETQYF. CDR3 coding DNA: TGTGCCAGCAGCAACAGGGAGTCGGAGACCCAGTACTTC.

This clone came up a few times. This chain links TRBV10-3 with TRBJ2-3, with 15 positions matching TRBD2. CDR3 length: 18 residues. CDR1 and CDR2 (germline): ENHRY, SYGVKD. V lost 10 bases to trimming and J lost 2 bases; unmatched junction nucleotides: 13. The CDR3 spells CATRTSGGVDIITDTQYF. The CDR3 DNA sequence: TGTGCCACTAGGACTAGCGGGGGGGTTGATATTATCACAGATACGCAGTATTTT.

The chain has TRBV27 and TRBJ1-2, with a possible D match to TRBD1 (5 bases). V lost 5 bases to trimming and J lost 5 bases, with 12 bases between them. This CDR3 has 13 residues. Germline lookup yields CDR1 MNHEY and CDR2 SMNVEV (reference sequence). CDR3 region: CASSPRSGYGYTF. The CDR3 DNA reads TGTGCCAGCAGTCCTCGTTCAGGGTATGGCTACACCTTC.

J is TRBJ2-5 and V is TRBV7-6; unclear D gene. The CDR3 runs 14 residues. Germline lookup yields CDR1 SGHVS and CDR2 FNYEAQ. Trimming left V 3 bases short and J 6 bases short, with 14 bases between. This chain's CDR3 is CASSFSSPSQTQYF. Here the CDR3 DNA reads TGTGCCAGCAGCTTTTCAAGCCCTAGTCAGACCCAGTACTTC.

This clone was counted a few times. The V gene is TRBV7-8, the J gene TRBJ1-3; TRBD1 aligns across 8 bases. Germline CDR1 SGHVS, CDR2 FQNEAQ. The V and J ends lost 0 bases and 0 bases, in that order; junction bases with no gene match: 10. The CDR3 length is 19 residues. The CDR3 protein is CASSLASRRGLISGNTIYF. The DNA for the CDR3 is TGTGCCAGCAGCTTAGCTTCCCGCAGGGGGCTCATCTCTGGAAACACCATATATTTT.

This clone occurred a few times. J is TRBJ2-5 and V is TRBV7-8, with D tentatively TRBD1 (6 bases). This CDR3 is 16 amino acids long. V was cut by 4 bases and J by 5 bases, with 20 bases left in between. The V gene's germline CDR1 is SGHVS and CDR2 FQNEAQ. The CDR3 region has the DNA TGTGCCAGCAGCTCCCAGGGGTACGGCCGAAGGGAGACCCAGTACTTC. This gives the protein CASSSQGYGRRETQYF.

This chain connects TRBV4-1 to TRBJ2-1, with 12 bases that match TRBD2. The trim removed 1 base at V and 9 bases at J, leaving 10 bases unmatched. There are 17 residues in the CDR3. Germline lookup yields CDR1 MGHRA and CDR2 YSYEKL. For the CDR3, the DNA is TGCGCCAGCAGCCAAGCCCTACTAGCGGGGGGCCGTAGTGAGCAGTTCTTC. Protein product: CASSQALLAGGRSEQFF.

This clone has more than one count but fewer than ten. This chain joins TRBV7-9 and TRBJ1-2, with a tentative D call TRBD1 (6 bases). This CDR3 has 14 residues. The V gene lost 5 bases and the J gene lost 4 bases, with 14 bases spanning the gap. The germline CDR1 and CDR2 sequences are SEHNR and FQNEAQ (reference sequence). The chain's CDR3 is CASSGIQGRYGYTF. Here the CDR3 DNA reads TGTGCCAGCAGCGGCATACAGGGACGCTATGGCTACACCTTC.

This clone was seen a few times. The chain combines TRBV4-3 with TRBJ1-2, with D unclear. The CDR3 runs 17 residues. CDR1 and CDR2 (germline): LGHNA, YSLEER. V dropped 0 bases and J dropped 6 bases, with 20 bases sitting between them. The CDR3 sequence is CASSQDLNQPRGDGYTF. The CDR3 bases are TGCGCCAGCAGCCAAGATCTTAACCAACCTAGAGGTGATGGCTACACCTTC.

The genes are TRBV20-1 and TRBJ1-1, with D possibly TRBD1 on 5 matching bases. The CDR3 is 11 residues long. CDR1 and CDR2 (germline): DFQATT, SNEGSKA (reference sequence). The CDR3 DNA is TGCAACCCGCAGGGGAACACTGAAGCTTTCTTT. Translating it yields CNPQGNTEAFF.